These T cell receptor beta chains were read from a single sample in a study of blood T cell repertoires in COVID-19. TCRdb's table, derived via immunoSEQ multiplex PCR, lists solely in-frame clones and lacks some. The sample gives around 250,000 clones, around four fifths of which show up once; approximately 5.9% is in the top ten. The sample comprised peripheral blood. These receptors all come from an elderly man with acute or convalescent COVID-19. The CDR3 runs from the conserved cysteine through the conserved F or W. Fields, in order: D gene, J gene, V gene, clone size, CDR3 length, CDR3 protein. The D gene is left open where the match is weak. The size entry is marked missing in some rows and otherwise reads once, few, many or a size class.

d_gene: TRBD2; j_gene: TRBJ2-2; v_gene: TRBV19; abundance: -; len: 19; CDR3aa: CASRPPGLAGGPHTGELFF
d_gene: -; j_gene: TRBJ2-7; v_gene: TRBV3-1/TRBV3-2; abundance: -; len: 15; CDR3aa: CASSPFSGSSYEQYF
d_gene: -; j_gene: TRBJ2-1; v_gene: TRBV7-2; abundance: -; len: 13; CDR3aa: CASSTLTGIEQFF
d_gene: -; j_gene: TRBJ2-5; v_gene: TRBV5-1; abundance: -; len: 12; CDR3aa: CASRGSWGAQYF
d_gene: TRBD1; j_gene: TRBJ2-7; v_gene: TRBV5-5; abundance: -; len: 14; CDR3aa: CASSLRTGGYEQYF
d_gene: TRBD2; j_gene: TRBJ2-1; v_gene: TRBV9; abundance: -; len: 15; CDR3aa: CASSVLTGGYNEQFF
d_gene: TRBD2; j_gene: TRBJ2-5; v_gene: TRBV3-1/TRBV3-2; abundance: -; len: 16; CDR3aa: CASSDLWGGGQETQYF
d_gene: -; j_gene: TRBJ2-7; v_gene: TRBV19; abundance: few; len: 16; CDR3aa: CASSGGMASTHHEQYF
d_gene: -; j_gene: TRBJ2-1; v_gene: TRBV5-4; abundance: -; len: 13; CDR3aa: CASSLYGSNEQFF
d_gene: TRBD1; j_gene: TRBJ1-2; v_gene: TRBV5-1; abundance: -; len: 13; CDR3aa: CASTRDRLYGYTF
d_gene: -; j_gene: TRBJ2-3; v_gene: TRBV21-1; abundance: -; len: 15; CDR3aa: CASSKVQGKVDTQYF
d_gene: -; j_gene: TRBJ1-2; v_gene: TRBV10-3; abundance: -; len: 12; CDR3aa: CASLSEVYGYTF
d_gene: TRBD1; j_gene: TRBJ1-4; v_gene: TRBV27; abundance: -; len: 16; CDR3aa: CASSFRGGQGWEKLFF
d_gene: TRBD1; j_gene: TRBJ2-7; v_gene: TRBV15; abundance: -; len: 14; CDR3aa: CATSGRQGPYEQYF
d_gene: TRBD1; j_gene: TRBJ2-7; v_gene: TRBV5-4; abundance: few; len: 13; CDR3aa: CASSLTGGAEQYF
d_gene: TRBD1; j_gene: TRBJ2-6; v_gene: TRBV10-2; abundance: -; len: 19; CDR3aa: CASSVSLGQGAIGANVLTF
d_gene: TRBD1; j_gene: TRBJ2-5; v_gene: TRBV5-1; abundance: -; len: 13; CDR3aa: CASSPTGRETQYF
d_gene: -; j_gene: TRBJ2-6; v_gene: TRBV7-2; abundance: -; len: 15; CDR3aa: CASSFSGYGANVLTF
d_gene: TRBD2; j_gene: TRBJ2-4; v_gene: TRBV28; abundance: -; len: 17; CDR3aa: CASSSPRGGGQRNIQYF
d_gene: -; j_gene: TRBJ1-5; v_gene: TRBV2; abundance: -; len: 14; CDR3aa: CASSEGQRNQPQHF
d_gene: -; j_gene: TRBJ2-2; v_gene: TRBV2; abundance: once; len: 13; CDR3aa: CASAGDNTGELFF
d_gene: TRBD1; j_gene: TRBJ1-4; v_gene: TRBV28; abundance: -; len: 15; CDR3aa: CASSPTTGLGEKLFF
d_gene: TRBD2; j_gene: TRBJ2-3; v_gene: TRBV29-1; abundance: once; len: 14; CDR3aa: CSVASGVRTDTQYF
d_gene: TRBD1; j_gene: TRBJ1-5; v_gene: TRBV19; abundance: -; len: 13; CDR3aa: CASREDRTQPQHF
d_gene: TRBD1; j_gene: TRBJ1-2; v_gene: TRBV18; abundance: -; len: 15; CDR3aa: CASSPRQGDNYGYTF
d_gene: -; j_gene: TRBJ1-5; v_gene: TRBV28; abundance: -; len: 15; CDR3aa: CASSHLGGGEQPQHF
d_gene: TRBD2; j_gene: TRBJ2-5; v_gene: TRBV7-2; abundance: -; len: 13; CDR3aa: CASSSGGFGTQYF
d_gene: -; j_gene: TRBJ1-2; v_gene: TRBV24-1; abundance: -; len: 15; CDR3aa: CATTGGGGGTYGYTF
d_gene: TRBD1; j_gene: TRBJ1-5; v_gene: TRBV6-6; abundance: few; len: 19; CDR3aa: CASSHPPETGVLSNQPQHF
d_gene: -; j_gene: TRBJ2-5; v_gene: TRBV5-1; abundance: -; len: 14; CDR3aa: CASSLMGSQETQYF
d_gene: -; j_gene: TRBJ2-3; v_gene: TRBV5-1; abundance: -; len: 18; CDR3aa: CASSLDLGRGSLTDTQYF
d_gene: -; j_gene: TRBJ1-5; v_gene: TRBV19; abundance: -; len: 17; CDR3aa: CASSIAEGMISNQPQHF
d_gene: TRBD1; j_gene: TRBJ1-5; v_gene: TRBV20-1; abundance: -; len: 16; CDR3aa: CSASSRTGLRNQPQHF
d_gene: -; j_gene: TRBJ2-1; v_gene: TRBV11-3; abundance: -; len: 19; CDR3aa: CASSLETQFRGSSYNEQFF
d_gene: -; j_gene: TRBJ2-5; v_gene: TRBV7-3; abundance: -; len: 13; CDR3aa: CASAQLASETQYF
d_gene: -; j_gene: TRBJ2-5; v_gene: TRBV11-3; abundance: once; len: 13; CDR3aa: CASSQGIFETQYF
d_gene: TRBD2; j_gene: TRBJ2-5; v_gene: TRBV7-9; abundance: -; len: 16; CDR3aa: CASSTTSGGNQETQYF
d_gene: -; j_gene: TRBJ1-2; v_gene: TRBV7-2; abundance: -; len: 12; CDR3aa: CASSLTGGGYTF
d_gene: TRBD1; j_gene: TRBJ1-1; v_gene: TRBV2; abundance: -; len: 14; CDR3aa: CASARQGANTEAFF
d_gene: -; j_gene: TRBJ2-7; v_gene: TRBV29-1; abundance: -; len: 12; CDR3aa: CSVALSAYEQYF